The 32 T cell receptor beta chains listed next were all sequenced from one sample in a study of blood T cell repertoires in COVID-19. The method was immunoSEQ multiplex PCR; TCRdb's version includes in-frame clones alone and lacks a portion of them. The sample gives a few hundred thousand clones, 65% to 85% of which show up once; roughly 1.1% is in the top ten. The sequencing input was peripheral blood. The origin of the receptors is a woman aged 50 to 60 with acute or convalescent COVID-19.

CDR3 sequence (DNA): TGTGCCAGCTCACCACAACGGGGGGACACTGAAGCTTTCTTT. This gives the protein CASSPQRGDTEAFF. The chain uses TRBV18 and TRBJ1-1, with D tentatively TRBD1 (5 bases). Deletions cut 1 base from V and 3 bases from J, with 9 bases between. CDR3 length: 14 residues. The germline gives CDR1 KGHSH, CDR2 LQKENI. The entire variable domain, with the rest obtained from reference TRBV18 and TRBJ1-1, is as follows: NAGVMQNPRHLVRRRGQEARLRCSPMKGHSHVYWYRQLPEEGLKFMVYLQKENIIDESGMPKERFSAEFPKEGPSILRIQQVVRGDSAAYFCASSPQRGDTEAFFGQGTRLTVV.

The V call is TRBV10-3, the J call TRBJ1-1; a possible D gene is TRBD1 (6 bases). Trimming pared 1 base from V and 1 base from J, leaving 10 bases between. The CDR3 spans 15 residues. The germline V gene has CDR1 ENHRY and CDR2 SYGVKD. CDR3: CAISELVTGNTEAFF. The CDR3, as DNA: TGTGCCATCAGTGAGTTGGTGACAGGGAACACTGAAGCTTTCTTT.

In its sample, this clone was seen once. Other DNA variants within this sample encode the same CDR3. The CDR3 sequence is CASSVGGGQETQYF. CDR3 nucleotides: TGTGCCAGCAGCGTTGGCGGGGGGCAAGAGACCCAGTACTTC. J is TRBJ2-5 and V is TRBV9; 8 bases are shared with TRBD2. Trimming cost V 2 bases and J 2 bases; bases outside gene matches: 2. This CDR3 comprises 14 residues. The germline V gene encodes CDR1 SGDLS and CDR2 YYNGEE. The variable domain in full, with the rest retrieved from reference TRBV9 and TRBJ2-5, is DSGVTQTPKHLITATGQRVTLRCSPRSGDLSVYWYQQSLDQGLQFLIQYYNGEERAKGNILERFSAQQFPDLHSELNLSSLELGDSALYFCASSVGGGQETQYFGPGTRLLVL.

This clone was found a few times. The chain uses TRBV27 and TRBJ1-6, with D perhaps TRBD1 (5 bases). The germline V and J ends were trimmed by 7 bases and 4 bases, with 20 bases remaining between them. Per the germline V gene, CDR1 is MNHEY and CDR2 is SMNVEV (reference sequence). This CDR3 contains 17 residues. CDR3 nucleotides: TGTGCCAGCAAAACCACCTCCTGGGGGGATTATAATTCACCCCTCCACTTT. This translates into CASKTTSWGDYNSPLHF.

This chain links TRBV3-1 (or the pseudogene TRBV3-2) with TRBJ1-2, with D perhaps matching TRBD1 (5 bases). Trimming removed 7 bases from V and 5 bases from J, with 20 bases in between. The CDR3 has 15 amino acids. Germline V gene lookup returns CDR1 LGHDT and CDR2 YNNKEL (reference sequence). This CDR3 is CASTTGGMGPYGYTF. The CDR3 DNA sequence: TGTGCCAGCACCACGGGGGGGATGGGGCCGTATGGCTACACCTTC.

Concerning this clone itself: Other DNA sequences in the sample encode the same CDR3. The genes are TRBV3-1 (or the pseudogene TRBV3-2) and TRBJ2-2; 8 bases match TRBD1. There are 13 residues in the CDR3. The junction had 4 bases not matched to a gene; V was cut back by 8 bases and J by 5 bases. Germline loops: CDR1 LGHDT, CDR2 YNNKEL (reference sequence). The CDR3: CASDRGNTGELFF. DNA of the CDR3: TGTGCCAGCGACAGGGGAAATACCGGGGAGCTGTTTTTT.

The CDR3 DNA is TGTGCCAGCTCACCATCCGGGACAGGGAGCGCCAACTATGGCTACACCTTC. The encoded protein is CASSPSGTGSANYGYTF. The rearrangement joins TRBV18 to TRBJ1-2; 9 bases fit TRBD1. The trim removed 2 bases at V and 2 bases at J, leaving 9 bases unmatched. CDR3 length: 17 amino acids. Germline CDR1 and CDR2: KGHSH and LQKENI.

The rearrangement joins TRBV2 to TRBJ1-1, with a tentative D call TRBD1 (5 bases). Germline values: CDR1 SNHLY, CDR2 FYNNEI. The V gene lost 8 bases and the J gene lost 1 base, with 14 bases spanning the gap. The CDR3 is 14 residues long. CDR3 nucleotide sequence: TGTGCCAGCGCTTCCAGGGTCAAGAACACTGAAGCTTTCTTT. Encoded protein: CASASRVKNTEAFF.

The chain is built from TRBV7-3 and TRBJ2-1; the D is unclear. The V end lost 5 bases, the J end lost 9 bases, and 14 bases lay between the germline ends. Per germline, CDR1 SGHTA and CDR2 FQGTGA. This CDR3 comprises 13 residues. The CDR3 bases are TGTGCCAGCAGCCCCTCCGACTTGAGTGAGCAGTTCTTC. This translates into CASSPSDLSEQFF.

This chain connects TRBV5-5 to TRBJ1-4; a possible D gene is TRBD1 (6 bases). This CDR3 comprises 14 residues. Per the germline V gene, CDR1 is SGHKS and CDR2 is YYEKEE (reference sequence). The V end lost 2 bases, the J end lost 5 bases, and 10 bases lay between the germline ends. The CDR3 protein is CASSFGDINEKLFF. The CDR3 bases are TGTGCCAGCAGCTTTGGGGACATCAATGAAAAACTGTTTTTT.

This rearrangement joins TRBV6-5 to TRBJ1-2, with 9 nucleotides matching TRBD1. Losses at the gene ends were 2 bases for V and 7 bases for J; bases not matched to a gene: 5. This CDR3 has 14 amino acids. Germline V CDR1 and CDR2: MNHEY, SVGAGI. CDR3 amino acids: CASSYNRDRVGYTF. Written as DNA, the CDR3 is TGTGCCAGCAGTTACAATCGGGACAGGGTTGGCTACACCTTC.

The chain joins TRBV5-1 to TRBJ2-1; 12 positions match TRBD2. The CDR3 is 14 residues long. The V gene's germline CDR1 is SGHRS and CDR2 YFSETQ. J lost 10 bases, V lost 4 bases, and 6 bases had no gene match. The CDR3 DNA sequence: TGCGCCAGCAGCACTAGCGGGGGGACCTACGAGCAGTTCTTC. This encodes CASSTSGGTYEQFF.

This clone was seen only a few times. V usage is TRBV6-5 and J usage is TRBJ2-2; 7 bases fit TRBD2. CDR3 length equals 14 residues. Trimming took 4 bases from V and 7 from J; bases not matched to a gene: 6. Germline values: CDR1 MNHEY, CDR2 SVGAGI. CDR3 residues: CASSSQRDYGELFF. The CDR3 nucleotides read TGTGCCAGCAGTTCCCAGCGGGACTACGGGGAGCTGTTTTTT.

DNA for the CDR3: TGTGCCAGCAGCGTGAGCGGGGGGGCGAATGAGCAGTTCTTC. Amino acid sequence: CASSVSGGANEQFF. The chain links TRBV9 to TRBJ2-1; 10 bases line up with TRBD2. CDR1 is SGDLS and CDR2 is YYNGEE in the germline V gene. With 2 bases clipped from V and 7 bases from J, the junction kept 3 bases outside the gene matches. CDR3 size: 14 residues.

This rearrangement joins TRBV18 to TRBJ1-4, with D perhaps matching TRBD1 (5 bases). Germline CDR1 KGHSH, CDR2 LQKENI. CDR3 length equals 14 residues. Trimming took off 6 bases at V and 4 bases at J, with 12 bases between the two ends. The CDR3 DNA reads as TGTGCCAGCTCCTCGACAGTCTATAATGAAAAACTGTTTTTT. Its protein is CASSSTVYNEKLFF.

This chain uses TRBV6-5 with TRBJ2-1; 10 positions agree with TRBD2. This CDR3 contains 13 residues. With 6 bases clipped from V and 4 bases from J, the junction kept 0 bases outside the gene matches. Germline values: CDR1 MNHEY, CDR2 SVGAGI. Here the CDR3 reads CASRLAGYNEQFF. CDR3 nucleotides: TGTGCCAGCAGACTAGCGGGGTACAATGAGCAGTTCTTC.

This chain links TRBV29-1 with TRBJ2-1; the D gene is possibly TRBD1 (6 bases). Trimming removed 6 bases at V and 0 bases at J, with 9 bases between. The CDR3 spans 13 residues. Per germline, CDR1 SQVTM and CDR2 ANQGSEA. The CDR3 region has the DNA TGCAGCGTACCCAGGGGCTCCTACAATGAGCAGTTCTTC. This translates into CSVPRGSYNEQFF.

For this clone: Since no conserved phenylalanine or tryptophan closes the CDR3, a read error is the likely cause. It is unclear where the CDR3 begins or ends on the DNA, so no DNA is shown, and the CDR3 is as TCRdb lists it. V usage is TRBV28 and J usage is TRBJ2-7; TRBD1, the table's D call, was not compared with the DNA. Per germline, CDR1 MDHEN and CDR2 SYDVKM. From its first to its last residue, the CDR3 has 12 amino acids. CDR3 sequence: CASSLQQGCPFI.

The rearrangement uses TRBV28 and TRBJ1-2; 9 bases map to TRBD1. The V segment lost 4 bases and the J segment 3 bases; nucleotides outside the gene matches: 3. Germline CDR1 and CDR2: MDHEN and SYDVKM. CDR3 length: 14 residues. CDR3 sequence reads: CASSWTGVHYGYTF. CDR3 nucleotide sequence: TGTGCCAGCAGTTGGACAGGGGTCCACTATGGCTACACCTTC.

CDR3 bases: TGCGCCAGCAGTCAATCCCGGTGCAACACCGGGGAGCTGTTTTTT. It encodes CASSQSRCNTGELFF. The chain has TRBV23-1 and TRBJ2-2, with no clear D. TRBV23-1 is given ORF status, its function remaining uncertain. The CDR3 has 15 residues. Trimming shortened V by 0 bases and J by 2 bases, and 7 bases separated the two germline ends.

The rearrangement uses TRBV18 and TRBJ1-5; no definite D call. The V end was cut by 5 bases, the J end by 4 bases, with 21 bases between. Germline CDR1 reads KGHSH; CDR2 reads LQKENI. The CDR3 covers 17 residues. This CDR3 is CASSSTPPGIKNQPQHF. The CDR3 bases are TGTGCCAGCTCATCAACGCCCCCGGGTATAAAAAATCAGCCCCAGCATTTT.

V and J are TRBV19 and TRBJ1-2; the D is unclear. Trimming removed 3 bases from V and 4 bases from J, with 9 bases in between. The CDR3 has 13 amino acids. Germline lookup yields CDR1 LNHDA and CDR2 SQIVND (reference sequence). This chain's CDR3 is CASSIEGSYGYTF. The CDR3 DNA sequence: TGTGCCAGTAGTATTGAGGGAAGCTATGGCTACACCTTC.

A single count supports this clone. The CDR3 coding sequence is TGTGCCAGCAGCTTAGTTACAGGGGGCACTGAAGCTTTCTTT. Protein sequence: CASSLVTGGTEAFF. This rearrangement joins TRBV7-2 to TRBJ1-1, with TRBD1 matching 8 bases. In germline, CDR1 is SGHTA, CDR2 FQGNSA. CDR3 size: 14 residues. The ends lost 1 base at V and 4 bases at J; junction bases unmatched: 2.

This clone was seen only once. The chain links TRBV4-3 to TRBJ1-2; TRBD1 matches 9 bases. The V gene end was trimmed by 0 bases and the J gene end by 1 base; junction bases not matched to a gene: 3. Germline CDR1 is LGHNA and CDR2 is YSLEER. CDR3 length equals 16 residues. CDR3 bases: TGCGCCAGCAGCCAAGAGACGGGACAGGGTAACTATGGCTACACCTTC. Its translation: CASSQETGQGNYGYTF.

This clone has a single count. The rearrangement uses TRBV18 and TRBJ1-2; no clear D. The CDR3 has 13 amino acids. Trimming took off 3 bases at V and 0 bases at J, with 5 bases between the two ends. Germline assignment: CDR1 KGHSH and CDR2 LQKENI. The CDR3 DNA reads as TGTGCCAGCTCACCGACACCTAACTATGGCTACACCTTC. Its translation is CASSPTPNYGYTF.

This clone was found once. This chain's CDR3 is CASSWLAGGEAYEQYF. The CDR3 DNA sequence: TGCGCCAGCAGCTGGTTAGCGGGCGGGGAGGCCTACGAGCAGTACTTC. The chain has TRBV5-1 and TRBJ2-7; TRBD2 aligns across 7 bases. This CDR3 contains 16 residues. Trimming removed 3 bases from V and 2 bases from J; junction bases left unmatched: 11. Germline V lookup: CDR1 SGHRS, CDR2 YFSETQ.

The CDR3 protein is CASGVSYEQYF. The DNA for the CDR3 is TGTGCTAGTGGCGTCTCCTACGAGCAGTACTTC. This rearrangement joins TRBV12-5 to TRBJ2-7; unclear D gene. The V gene's germline CDR1 is LGHNT and CDR2 FRNRAP. V lost 6 bases and J 0 bases, leaving 3 bases between the germline ends. This CDR3 is built from 11 residues. The full variable domain, in which reference TRBV12-5 and TRBJ2-7 provide the parts outside the CDR3, is DARVTQTPRHKVTEMGQEVTMRCQPILGHNTVFWYRQTMMQGLELLAYFRNRAPLDDSGMPKDRFSAEMPDATLATLKIQPSEPRDSAVYFCASGVSYEQYFGPGTRLTVT.

The V call is TRBV5-4, the J call TRBJ2-7; 7 positions match TRBD1. There are 18 residues in the CDR3. The germline CDR1 and CDR2 sequences are SGHNT and YYREEE (reference sequence). Trimming cost V 4 bases and J 2 bases; bases outside gene matches: 18. The CDR3 loop reads CASSQRRIRTGVPYEQYF. DNA of the CDR3: TGTGCCAGCAGCCAAAGACGGATCCGTACAGGGGTTCCCTACGAGCAGTACTTC.

This chain uses TRBV19 with TRBJ2-3; a possible D gene is TRBD2 (5 bases). Germline V CDR1 and CDR2: LNHDA, SQIVND (reference sequence). This CDR3 has 15 amino acids. The chain's CDR3 is CATKLQPVEADTQYF. In DNA, the CDR3 is TGTGCGACTAAACTCCAGCCCGTTGAGGCAGATACGCAGTATTTT. Complete variable domain (other parts from reference TRBV19 and TRBJ2-3): DGGITQSPKYLFRKEGQNVTLSCEQNLNHDAMYWYRQDPGQGLRLIYYSQIVNDFQKGDIAEGYSVSREKKESFPLTVTSAQKNPTAFYLCATKLQPVEADTQYFGPGTRLTVL.

The chain uses TRBV19 and TRBJ2-3; TRBD2 might be the D (7 bases). The germline V gene encodes CDR1 LNHDA and CDR2 SQIVND (reference sequence). The CDR3 runs 15 residues. Trimming took off 11 bases at V and 4 bases at J, with 22 bases between the two ends. This CDR3 reads CACGGGGGRADTQYF. Written as DNA, the CDR3 is TGTGCCTGTGGGGGAGGGGGAGGTAGGGCAGATACGCAGTATTTT.

The chain recombines TRBV3-1 (or the pseudogene TRBV3-2) with TRBJ2-5; TRBD2 matches at 13 bases. Trimming at V came to 0 bases and at J to 0 bases, leaving 10 bases not matched to a gene. Germline V lookup: CDR1 LGHDT, CDR2 YNNKEL (reference sequence). The CDR3 spans 20 residues. The CDR3 protein is CASSQDRGLAGVPYQETQYF. The DNA for the CDR3 is TGTGCCAGCAGCCAAGATCGAGGACTAGCGGGGGTCCCGTACCAAGAGACCCAGTACTTC.

The gene calls are TRBV7-2 and TRBJ2-3; tentative D call: TRBD2 (5 bases). CDR3 length: 14 amino acids. CDR1 SGHTA and CDR2 FQGNSA come from the germline V gene. Trimming cost V 5 bases and J 2 bases, with 11 bases left between them. CDR3 coding DNA: TGTGCCAGCAGCCCGCATCGGGACACAGATACGCAGTATTTT. This translates into CASSPHRDTDTQYF.